This entry concerns a single T cell receptor beta chain. CDR1 and CDR2 from the germline V gene are SGHAT and FQNNGV. V lost 0 bases, J lost 5 bases, and 8 bases stayed unmatched. This CDR3 region has 16 residues. This sample was included in a study of T cell responses to AZD1222 COVID-19 vaccine. Assay used: immunoSEQ multiplex PCR; TCRdb lists only in-frame clones, some missing. The data show about 75,000 clones, more than 75% seen once. The clonotype comes from an adult who received the AZD1222 COVID-19 vaccine. The chain uses TRBV11-2 and TRBJ2-5; 8 bases map to TRBD2. Sequencing was performed on peripheral blood, taken 28 days after the second AZD1222 dose. The CDR3: CASSLDLGGAGETQYF. The DNA for the CDR3 is TGTGCCAGCAGCTTAGATCTCGGGGGGGCAGGGGAGACCCAGTACTTC.